Shown below are 31 T cell receptor beta chains from a single sample sequenced in a study of radiotherapy plus CTLA-4 blockade in lung cancer. Produced via immunoSEQ multiplex PCR; TCRdb's table is partial and in-frame only. In the table there are roughly 30,000 clones, roughly 77% of which are singletons. Sample: peripheral blood, taken from a patient treated with radiotherapy plus ipilimumab. The receptors were sampled from a human donor with non-small cell lung cancer that progressed on radiotherapy plus ipilimumab.

The rearrangement links TRBV12-2 to TRBJ2-5; the table names TRBD2, a call not compared with the DNA. TRBV12-2 is an annotated pseudogene. CDR3 length equals 16 residues. CDR3 protein: CASRTLLAGAEETQYF. DNA of the CDR3: TGTGCAAGTCGCACTTTACTAGCGGGGGCGGAAGAGACCCAGTACTTC.

The chain has TRBV9 and TRBJ2-5, with 16 bases identical to TRBD2. The CDR3 length is 17 residues. J lost 5 bases, V lost 0 bases, and 4 bases had no gene match. Germline V gene data show CDR1 as SGDLS and CDR2 as YYNGEE. CDR3 protein: CASSVAPGLAGGETQYF. The DNA for the CDR3 is TGTGCCAGCAGCGTAGCCCCGGGACTAGCGGGGGGGGAGACCCAGTACTTC.

The sample holds a few counts of this clone. The V call is TRBV14, the J call TRBJ1-1, with D perhaps matching TRBD1 (5 bases). Trimming removed 1 base at V and 1 base at J, with 7 bases between. The CDR3 loop spans 14 amino acids. Germline V gene sequence: CDR1 SGHDN, CDR2 FVKESK. CDR3 in DNA: TGTGCCAGCAGCCAAGGGGGGGGGAACACTGAAGCTTTCTTT. Its translation is CASSQGGGNTEAFF.

This chain connects TRBV5-1 to TRBJ2-3; possibly TRBD2 for D (6 bases). The CDR3 totals 15 residues. Trimming stripped 3 bases from V and 6 bases from J, with 17 bases between. Germline lookup yields CDR1 SGHRS and CDR2 YFSETQ. The CDR3 spells CASSSGELPGDTQYF. In DNA form, the CDR3 reads TGCGCCAGCAGCTCGGGGGAGCTCCCCGGGGATACGCAGTATTTT.

The V and J genes are TRBV6-5 and TRBJ2-7; D is possibly TRBD1 (6 bases). This CDR3 contains 15 residues. V shed 2 bases and J shed 3 bases, with 14 bases lying between them. Germline CDR1 MNHEY, CDR2 SVGAGI. This CDR3 is CASSYGQPNVYEQYF. CDR3 coding DNA: TGTGCCAGCAGTTACGGACAGCCTAACGTCTACGAGCAGTACTTC.

The genes are TRBV5-6 and TRBJ1-2; TRBD1 agrees at 8 bases. V gave up 4 bases and J gave up 4 bases; unmatched junction bases: 6. The V gene's germline CDR1 is SGHDT and CDR2 YYEEEE. This CDR3 contains 14 residues. The CDR3 region has the DNA TGTGCCAGCAGCGCCCAGGGGGCCAGCTATGGCTACACCTTC. Protein sequence: CASSAQGASYGYTF. Complete variable domain (other parts from reference TRBV5-6 and TRBJ1-2): DAGVTQSPTHLIKTRGQQVTLRCSPKSGHDTVSWYQQALGQGPQFIFQYYEEEERQRGNFPDRFSGHQFPNYSSELNVNALLLGDSALYLCASSAQGASYGYTFGSGTRLTVV.

This chain connects TRBV19 to TRBJ1-5; TRBD1 is a possible D gene (5 bases). The CDR3 is made up of 16 amino acids. Between the trimmed V and J ends, which lost 4 bases and 9 bases, there was a span of 22 bases. Germline V gives CDR1 LNHDA, CDR2 SQIVND (reference sequence). CDR3 region: CASSTLLGQAGGPQHF. The CDR3 nucleotides are TGTGCCAGTAGTACGCTCTTAGGGCAGGCCGGGGGGCCCCAGCATTTT.

V is TRBV19 and J is TRBJ2-7, with unresolved D. Germline CDR1 is LNHDA and CDR2 is SQIVND (reference sequence). The CDR3 has 14 residues. V lost 5 bases to trimming and J lost 7 bases, with 18 bases between them. The CDR3 sequence: CASSPAGGAWEQYF. The CDR3 DNA reads as TGTGCCAGTAGTCCGGCCGGCGGTGCGTGGGAGCAGTACTTC. The whole variable domain, remainder taken from reference TRBV19 and TRBJ2-7, is DGGITQSPKYLFRKEGQNVTLSCEQNLNHDAMYWYRQDPGQGLRLIYYSQIVNDFQKGDIAEGYSVSREKKESFPLTVTSAQKNPTAFYLCASSPAGGAWEQYFGPGTRLTVT.

The chain uses TRBV19 and TRBJ1-4, with D possibly being TRBD1 (6 bases). This CDR3 spans 12 amino acids. The germline CDR1 and CDR2 sequences are LNHDA and SQIVND (reference sequence). V was pared by 7 bases and J by 5 bases, with 8 bases between. The CDR3 nucleotides are TGTGCCAGTAACGACAGGAATGAAAAACTGTTTTTT. Amino acid sequence: CASNDRNEKLFF.

This clone was observed a few times. A read error is likely here: a far larger clone is one base away. This specimen includes other DNA sequences encoding the same CDR3. This sequence joins TRBV14 and TRBJ1-2; D gene uncertain. Trimming removed 0 bases at V and 8 bases at J, with 10 bases between. This CDR3 has 13 residues. Germline V gives CDR1 SGHDN, CDR2 FVKESK. The CDR3, as DNA: TGTGCCAGCAGCCAAGATAGGAGGCGCGGCTACACCTTC. Its protein is CASSQDRRRGYTF. The full variable domain, in which reference TRBV14 and TRBJ1-2 provide the parts outside the CDR3, is EAGVTQFPSHSVIEKGQTVTLRCDPISGHDNLYWYRRVMGKEIKFLLHFVKESKQDESGMPNNRFLAERTGGTYSTLKVQPAELEDSGVYFCASSQDRRRGYTFGSGTRLTVV.

The chain has TRBV14 and TRBJ1-1; D might be TRBD1 (5 bases). The length of the CDR3 is 15 residues. V was shortened by 3 bases and J by 1 base, with 12 bases between the two germline ends. Germline V CDR1 and CDR2: SGHDN, FVKESK. The CDR3 here is CASSQGQATNTEAFF. In DNA, the CDR3 is TGTGCCAGCAGCCAGGGGCAGGCAACGAACACTGAAGCTTTCTTT.

CDR3: CASSESTNTGELFF. The DNA for the CDR3 is TGTGCCAGCAGTGAATCCACAAACACCGGGGAGCTGTTTTTT. V gene TRBV25-1 combines with J gene TRBJ2-2; D gene unclear. The CDR3 length is 14 residues. V was cut by 1 base and J by 2 bases, with 5 bases left in between. Germline V gene sequence: CDR1 MGHDK, CDR2 SYGVNS. The full variable domain, in which reference TRBV25-1 and TRBJ2-2 provide the parts outside the CDR3, is EADIYQTPRYLVIGTGKKITLECSQTMGHDKMYWYQQDPGMELHLIHYSYGVNSTEKGDLSSESTVSRIRTEHFPLTLESARPSHTSQYLCASSESTNTGELFFGEGSRLTVL.

The chain employs TRBV2 and TRBJ1-2; D is ambiguous. The CDR3 totals 14 residues. With 7 bases removed from V and 0 bases from J, the gap between germline ends came to 12 bases. CDR1 is SNHLY and CDR2 is FYNNEI in the germline V gene. The DNA of the CDR3 is TGTGCCAGCAATATCGGGGAACCTAACTATGGCTACACCTTC. Its translation: CASNIGEPNYGYTF.

This clone was seen just once. The chain combines TRBV11-2 with TRBJ2-4; no clear D. The CDR3 totals 13 residues. Trimming removed 5 bases at V and 8 bases at J, with 13 bases between. The germline V gene encodes CDR1 SGHAT and CDR2 FQNNGV. CDR3 region: CASSPTNGDIQYF. The CDR3 DNA sequence: TGTGCCAGCAGCCCTACGAATGGAGACATTCAGTACTTC.

J is TRBJ1-3 and V is TRBV11-2; D possibly corresponds to TRBD1 (5 bases). The germline V gene has CDR1 SGHAT and CDR2 FQNNGV. Trimming took 1 base from V and 4 from J, leaving 11 bases between them. This CDR3 has 15 residues. The CDR3: CASSLVGARGNTIYF. In DNA form, the CDR3 reads TGTGCCAGCAGCTTAGTTGGGGCGCGAGGAAACACCATATATTTT.

The rearrangement links TRBV25-1 to TRBJ1-1; the D is unclear. Trimming removed 1 base at V and 1 base at J, with 10 bases between. CDR1 MGHDK and CDR2 SYGVNS come from the germline V gene. The CDR3 contains 15 residues. CDR3 sequence (DNA): TGTGCCAGCAGTGAATCTCAGGCGGGGAACACTGAAGCTTTCTTT. Translated: CASSESQAGNTEAFF.

V is TRBV18 and J is TRBJ2-3, with D perhaps TRBD1 (5 bases). CDR1 KGHSH and CDR2 LQKENI come from the germline V gene. V shed 2 bases and J shed 5 bases, with 11 bases lying between them. The CDR3 has 14 amino acids. CDR3 DNA sequence: TGTGCCAGCTCACCATTCGCGACAGAAGATACGCAGTATTTT. Translation: CASSPFATEDTQYF.

The rearrangement links TRBV7-3 to TRBJ2-1; perhaps TRBD1 as D (5 bases). Germline V CDR1 and CDR2: SGHTA, FQGTGA. Trimming pared 7 bases from V and 14 bases from J, leaving 24 bases between. The CDR3 has 14 amino acids. The CDR3 loop reads CASTSFSNGARKFF. CDR3 coding DNA: TGTGCCAGCACCTCCTTTTCTAATGGGGCTAGGAAGTTCTTC. Filled out from reference TRBV7-3 and TRBJ2-1, the complete variable domain reads GAGVSQTPSNKVTEKGKYVELRCDPISGHTALYWYRQSLGQGPEFLIYFQGTGAADDSGLPNDRFFAVRPEGSVSTLKIQRTERGDSAVYLCASTSFSNGARKFFGPGTRLTVL.

This clone occurred once. The chain employs TRBV19 and TRBJ2-7; 7 bases match TRBD2. CDR1 is LNHDA and CDR2 is SQIVND in the germline V gene (reference sequence). V lost 9 bases to trimming and J lost 2 bases; unmatched junction nucleotides: 22. The length of the CDR3 is 18 residues. In DNA, the CDR3 is TGTGCCAGCACCGGGCGGGCAGTTTCGGGCGGGGGACCCTACGAGCAGTACTTC. This sequence encodes CASTGRAVSGGGPYEQYF.

The chain joins TRBV10-1 to TRBJ2-7, with D uncertain. The length of the CDR3 is 16 residues. The germline CDR1 and CDR2 sequences are WNHNN and SYGVQD (reference sequence). V lost 0 bases and J 0 bases, leaving 12 bases between the germline ends. CDR3 DNA: TGCGCCAGCAGTGAGTCTTCGGGTTCGAGCTCCTACGAGCAGTACTTC. This gives the protein CASSESSGSSSYEQYF.

This clone was counted once. V is TRBV5-1 and J is TRBJ2-2, with a weak D call TRBD2 (6 bases). Germline lookup yields CDR1 SGHRS and CDR2 YFSETQ. The V end lost 2 bases, the J end lost 7 bases, and 18 bases lay between the germline ends. The CDR3 sequence is 16 residues long. CDR3 loop: CASSFLGGAEGGELFF. CDR3 DNA sequence: TGCGCCAGCAGCTTCCTCGGAGGGGCCGAGGGCGGGGAGCTGTTTTTT. The variable domain in full, with the rest retrieved from reference TRBV5-1 and TRBJ2-2, is KAGVTQTPRYLIKTRGQQVTLSCSPISGHRSVSWYQQTPGQGLQFLFEYFSETQRNKGNFPGRFSGRQFSNSRSEMNVSTLELGDSALYLCASSFLGGAEGGELFFGEGSRLTVL.

The chain recombines TRBV5-4 with TRBJ2-5, with a tentative D call TRBD2 (5 bases). Germline lookup yields CDR1 SGHNT and CDR2 YYREEE (reference sequence). This CDR3 is 15 amino acids long. The V end lost 1 base, the J end lost 5 bases, and 15 bases lay between the germline ends. The chain's CDR3 is CASSLTVMGVETQYF. Here the CDR3 DNA reads TGTGCCAGCAGCTTGACCGTCATGGGAGTGGAGACCCAGTACTTC.

V usage is TRBV7-2 and J usage is TRBJ2-7; weak D call: TRBD2 (7 bases). This CDR3 contains 14 residues. Trimming removed 5 bases from V and 0 bases from J, with 11 bases in between. CDR1 SGHTA and CDR2 FQGNSA come from the germline V gene. The CDR3 DNA reads TGTGCCAGCAGCGTGGGGGGGGCCTCCTACGAGCAGTACTTC. It yields the protein CASSVGGASYEQYF.

This clone has at least ten counts. The chain recombines TRBV28 with TRBJ1-6; 9 bases map to TRBD1. The germline V gene has CDR1 MDHEN and CDR2 SYDVKM. The CDR3 is 16 residues long. Trimming at V came to 6 bases and at J to 9 bases, leaving 12 bases not matched to a gene. CDR3 residues: CASRKTSGQGGSPLHF. The CDR3 nucleotides are TGTGCCAGCAGGAAGACCTCGGGACAGGGTGGTTCACCCCTCCACTTT.

V and J are TRBV5-1 and TRBJ1-2; 9 bases match TRBD1. This CDR3 region has 14 residues. CDR1 and CDR2 from the germline V gene are SGHRS and YFSETQ. Losses at the gene ends were 4 bases for V and 10 bases for J; bases not matched to a gene: 11. CDR3 sequence (DNA): TGCGCCAGCAGCCCGTGGGGGGGACAGGGAGACTACACCTTC. Its protein product is CASSPWGGQGDYTF.

This rearrangement joins TRBV7-9 to TRBJ2-3, with D possibly being TRBD1 (5 bases). V lost 5 bases, J lost 5 bases, and 17 bases lay in between. Per germline, CDR1 SEHNR and CDR2 FQNEAQ (reference sequence). This CDR3 has 15 residues. The CDR3 reads CASSPTEGAGDTQYF. The DNA for the CDR3 is TGTGCCAGCAGCCCTACCGAAGGGGCTGGAGATACGCAGTATTTT.

The chain combines TRBV7-6 with TRBJ2-3; 16 bases fit TRBD2. The CDR3 consists of 17 residues. Losses at the gene ends were 5 bases for V and 6 bases for J; bases not matched to a gene: 8. CDR1 is SGHVS, CDR2 FNYEAQ, per germline. The CDR3, as DNA: TGTGCCAGCAGCCCGGGGACTAGCGGGGGGGCATACGATACGCAGTATTTT. Its protein product is CASSPGTSGGAYDTQYF.

This chain joins TRBV10-2 and TRBJ1-5; 10 bases match TRBD1. V dropped 4 bases and J dropped 7; count of bases not matched to a gene: 4. In germline, CDR1 is WSHSY, CDR2 SAAADI. This CDR3 contains 14 residues. The DNA of the CDR3 is TGCGCCAGCAGTGTGGGACAGGGGACGCAGCCCCAGCATTTT. Residues: CASSVGQGTQPQHF.

This clone appeared once. The V gene is TRBV29-1, the J gene TRBJ1-4, with TRBD1 matching 7 bases. Germline V lookup: CDR1 SQVTM, CDR2 ANQGSEA. The CDR3 runs to 13 residues. Trimming at V came to 7 bases and at J to 7 bases, leaving 9 bases not matched to a gene. The CDR3 loop reads CSGGDSMSEKLFF. For the CDR3, the DNA is TGCAGCGGGGGGGACAGCATGAGTGAAAAACTGTTTTTT.

The chain links TRBV7-9 to TRBJ2-3, with 12 bases matching TRBD2. The germline V gene has CDR1 SEHNR and CDR2 FQNEAQ (reference sequence). The ends lost 2 bases at V and 6 bases at J; junction bases unmatched: 9. This CDR3 is 17 amino acids long. The CDR3 loop is CASSLSGLAGSKDTQYF. As DNA, the CDR3 is TGTGCCAGCAGCTTATCGGGACTAGCGGGCTCCAAGGATACGCAGTATTTT.

The rearrangement uses TRBV6-1 and TRBJ2-7, with TRBD2 identical over 11 bases. The CDR3 length is 19 residues. The trim removed 3 bases at V and 0 bases at J, leaving 13 bases unmatched. Germline CDR1 is MNHNS and CDR2 is SASEGT. CDR3 amino acids: CASSEHLAGGGTNSYEQYF. CDR3 in DNA: TGTGCCAGCAGTGAGCACTTAGCGGGGGGGGGTACCAACTCCTACGAGCAGTACTTC.